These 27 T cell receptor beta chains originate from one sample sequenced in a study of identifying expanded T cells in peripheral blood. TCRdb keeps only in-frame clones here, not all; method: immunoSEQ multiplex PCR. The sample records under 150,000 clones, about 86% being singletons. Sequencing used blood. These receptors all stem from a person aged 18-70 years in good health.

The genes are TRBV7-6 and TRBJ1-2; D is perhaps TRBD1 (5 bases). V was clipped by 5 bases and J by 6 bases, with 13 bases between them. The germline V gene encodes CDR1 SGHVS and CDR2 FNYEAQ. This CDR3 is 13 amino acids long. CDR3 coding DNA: TGTGCCAGCAGCCAGCAGGGTTTTGATGGCTACACCTTC. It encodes CASSQQGFDGYTF.

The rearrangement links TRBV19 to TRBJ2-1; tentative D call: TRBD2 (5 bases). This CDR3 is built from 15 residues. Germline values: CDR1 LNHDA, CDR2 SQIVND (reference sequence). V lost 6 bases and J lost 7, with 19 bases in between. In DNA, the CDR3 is TGTGCCAGTAGCGACGGACTTCCTAAGGGAAATGAGCAGTTCTTC. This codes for CASSDGLPKGNEQFF.

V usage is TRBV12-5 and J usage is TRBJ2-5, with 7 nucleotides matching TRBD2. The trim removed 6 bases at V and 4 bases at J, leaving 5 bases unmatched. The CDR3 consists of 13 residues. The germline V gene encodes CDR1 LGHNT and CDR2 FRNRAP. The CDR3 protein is CASGQTGGETQYF. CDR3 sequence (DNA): TGTGCTAGTGGCCAAACGGGAGGAGAGACCCAGTACTTC.

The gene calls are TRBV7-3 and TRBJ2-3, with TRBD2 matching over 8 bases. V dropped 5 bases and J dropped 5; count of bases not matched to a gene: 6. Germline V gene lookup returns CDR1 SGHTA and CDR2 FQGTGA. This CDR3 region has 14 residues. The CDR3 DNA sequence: TGTGCCAGCAGCAAAGCGGGAGTTGGAGATACGCAGTATTTT. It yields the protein CASSKAGVGDTQYF. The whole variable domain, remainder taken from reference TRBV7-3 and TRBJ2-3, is GAGVSQTPSNKVTEKGKYVELRCDPISGHTALYWYRQSLGQGPEFLIYFQGTGAADDSGLPNDRFFAVRPEGSVSTLKIQRTERGDSAVYLCASSKAGVGDTQYFGPGTRLTVL.

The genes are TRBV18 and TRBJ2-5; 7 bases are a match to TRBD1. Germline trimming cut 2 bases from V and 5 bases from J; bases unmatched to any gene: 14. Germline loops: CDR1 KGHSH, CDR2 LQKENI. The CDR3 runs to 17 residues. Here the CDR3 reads CASSPSIRDSNYETQYF. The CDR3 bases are TGTGCCAGCTCACCAAGTATCAGGGACAGTAACTACGAGACCCAGTACTTC.

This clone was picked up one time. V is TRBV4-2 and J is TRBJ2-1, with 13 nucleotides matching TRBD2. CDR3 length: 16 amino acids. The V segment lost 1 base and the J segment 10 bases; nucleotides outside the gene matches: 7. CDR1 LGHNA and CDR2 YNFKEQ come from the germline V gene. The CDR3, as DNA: TGTGCCAGCAGCCAAGGGGGACTAGCGGGAAGAAACGAGCAGTTCTTC. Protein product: CASSQGGLAGRNEQFF.

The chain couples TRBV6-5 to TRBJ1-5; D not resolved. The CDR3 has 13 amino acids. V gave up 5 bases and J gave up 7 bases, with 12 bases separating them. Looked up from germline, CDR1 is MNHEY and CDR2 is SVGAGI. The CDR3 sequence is CASSLRGIQPQHF. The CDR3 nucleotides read TGTGCCAGCAGTCTTCGGGGAATCCAGCCCCAGCATTTT.

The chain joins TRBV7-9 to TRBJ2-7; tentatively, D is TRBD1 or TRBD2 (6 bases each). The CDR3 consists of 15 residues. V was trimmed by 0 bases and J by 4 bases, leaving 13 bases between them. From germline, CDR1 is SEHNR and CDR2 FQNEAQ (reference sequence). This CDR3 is CASSLARGLGYEQYF. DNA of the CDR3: TGTGCCAGCAGCTTAGCCCGGGGGCTGGGGTACGAGCAGTACTTC.

CDR3 in DNA: TGTGCCAGCCGCCCGCAGGGGGCGTTCTACGAGCAGTACTTC. It yields the protein CASRPQGAFYEQYF. V and J are TRBV2 and TRBJ2-7; TRBD1 agrees at 8 bases. Germline CDR1 reads SNHLY; CDR2 reads FYNNEI. The CDR3 is made up of 14 amino acids. V shed 8 bases, J shed 3 bases, and the junction held 9 bases outside the gene matches.

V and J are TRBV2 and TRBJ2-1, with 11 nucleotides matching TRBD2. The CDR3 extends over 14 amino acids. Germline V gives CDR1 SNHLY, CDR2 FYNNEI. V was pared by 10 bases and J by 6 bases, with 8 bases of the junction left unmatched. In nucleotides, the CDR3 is TGTGCCACCCGACTAGCGGGATTGAGCAATGAGCAGTTCTTC. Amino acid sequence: CATRLAGLSNEQFF.

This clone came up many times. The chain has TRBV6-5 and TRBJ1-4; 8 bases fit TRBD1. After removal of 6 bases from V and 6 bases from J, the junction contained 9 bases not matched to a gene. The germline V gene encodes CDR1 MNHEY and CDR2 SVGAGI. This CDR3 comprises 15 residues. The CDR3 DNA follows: TGTGCCAGCAGACCTCGACAGGGGACTTATGAAAAACTGTTTTTT. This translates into CASRPRQGTYEKLFF.

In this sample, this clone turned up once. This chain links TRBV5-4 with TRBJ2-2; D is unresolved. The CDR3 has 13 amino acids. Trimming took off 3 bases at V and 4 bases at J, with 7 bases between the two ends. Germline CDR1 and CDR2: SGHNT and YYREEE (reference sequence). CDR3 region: CASSSKFTGELFF. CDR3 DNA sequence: TGTGCCAGCAGCTCAAAGTTCACCGGGGAGCTGTTTTTT.

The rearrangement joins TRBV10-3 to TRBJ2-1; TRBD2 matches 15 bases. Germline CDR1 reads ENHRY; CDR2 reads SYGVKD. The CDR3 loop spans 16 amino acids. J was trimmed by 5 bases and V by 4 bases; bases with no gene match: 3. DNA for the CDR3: TGTGCCATCAGTGGGACTAGCGGGAGGGCAAACAATGAGCAGTTCTTC. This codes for CAISGTSGRANNEQFF.

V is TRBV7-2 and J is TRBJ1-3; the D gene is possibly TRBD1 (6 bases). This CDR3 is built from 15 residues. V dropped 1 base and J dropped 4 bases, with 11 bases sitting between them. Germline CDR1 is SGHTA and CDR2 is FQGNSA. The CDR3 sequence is CASSLEGGSGNTIYF. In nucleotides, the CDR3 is TGTGCCAGCAGCTTAGAGGGGGGCTCAGGAAACACCATATATTTT.

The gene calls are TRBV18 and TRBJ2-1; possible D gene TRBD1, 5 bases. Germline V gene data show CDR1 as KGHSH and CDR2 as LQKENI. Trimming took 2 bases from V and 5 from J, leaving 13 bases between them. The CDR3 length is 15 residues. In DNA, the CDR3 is TGTGCCAGCTCACCATCGGCAGGGCGCCACAATGAGCAGTTCTTC. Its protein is CASSPSAGRHNEQFF.

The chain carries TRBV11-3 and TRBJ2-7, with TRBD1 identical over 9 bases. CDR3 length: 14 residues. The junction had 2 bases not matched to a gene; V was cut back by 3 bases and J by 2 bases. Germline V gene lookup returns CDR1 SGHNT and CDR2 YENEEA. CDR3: CASSLGTGPYEQYF. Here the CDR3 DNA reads TGTGCCAGCAGCTTGGGGACAGGGCCCTACGAGCAGTACTTC. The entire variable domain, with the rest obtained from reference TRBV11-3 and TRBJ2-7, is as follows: EAGVVQSPRYKIIEKKQPVAFWCNPISGHNTLYWYLQNLGQGPELLIRYENEEAVDDSQLPKDRFSAERLKGVDSTLKIQPAELGDSAVYLCASSLGTGPYEQYFGPGTRLTVT.

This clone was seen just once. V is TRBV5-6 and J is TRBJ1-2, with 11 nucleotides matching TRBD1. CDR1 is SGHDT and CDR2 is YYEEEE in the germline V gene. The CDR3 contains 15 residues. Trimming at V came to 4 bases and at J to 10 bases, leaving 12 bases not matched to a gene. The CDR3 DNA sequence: TGTGCCAGCAGCCCCCGAGGACAGGGGGCAATTGACTACACCTTC. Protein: CASSPRGQGAIDYTF.

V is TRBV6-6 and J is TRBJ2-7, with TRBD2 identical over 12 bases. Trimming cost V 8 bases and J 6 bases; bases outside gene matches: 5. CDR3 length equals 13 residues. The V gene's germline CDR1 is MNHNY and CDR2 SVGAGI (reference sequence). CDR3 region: CASLTSGRVEQYF. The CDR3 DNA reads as TGTGCCAGCCTGACTAGCGGGAGAGTCGAGCAGTACTTC.

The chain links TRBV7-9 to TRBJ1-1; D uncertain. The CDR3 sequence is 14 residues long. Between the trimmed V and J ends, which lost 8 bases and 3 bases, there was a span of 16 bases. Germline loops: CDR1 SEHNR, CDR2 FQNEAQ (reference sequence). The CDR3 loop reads CASGSGVRDTEAFF. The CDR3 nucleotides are TGTGCCAGCGGTAGCGGGGTTCGGGACACTGAAGCTTTCTTT.

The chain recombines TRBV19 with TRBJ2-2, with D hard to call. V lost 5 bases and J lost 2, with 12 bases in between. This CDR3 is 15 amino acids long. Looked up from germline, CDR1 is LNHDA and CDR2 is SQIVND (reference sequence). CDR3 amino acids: CASSQRTLNTGELFF. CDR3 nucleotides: TGTGCCAGTAGTCAACGGACGCTAAACACCGGGGAGCTGTTTTTT.

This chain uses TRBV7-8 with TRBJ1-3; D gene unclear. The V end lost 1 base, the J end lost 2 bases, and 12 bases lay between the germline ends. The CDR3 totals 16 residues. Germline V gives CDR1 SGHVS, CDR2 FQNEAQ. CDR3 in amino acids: CASSLEAVSTGNTIYF. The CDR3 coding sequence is TGTGCCAGCAGCTTAGAGGCAGTCTCTACTGGAAACACCATATATTTT.

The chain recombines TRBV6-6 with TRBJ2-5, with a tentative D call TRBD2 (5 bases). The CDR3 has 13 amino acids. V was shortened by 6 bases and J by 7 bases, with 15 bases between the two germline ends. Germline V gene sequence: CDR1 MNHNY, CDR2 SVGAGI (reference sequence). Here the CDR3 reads CASRVGGGGTQYF. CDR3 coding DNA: TGTGCCAGCAGGGTAGGAGGAGGCGGGACCCAGTACTTC.

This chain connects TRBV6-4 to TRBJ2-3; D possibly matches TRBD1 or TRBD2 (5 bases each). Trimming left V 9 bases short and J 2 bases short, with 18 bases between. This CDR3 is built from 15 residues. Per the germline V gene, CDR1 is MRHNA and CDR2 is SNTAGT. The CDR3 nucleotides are TGTGCCAGTAGCTTTCCGGGACCAGACACAGATACGCAGTATTTT. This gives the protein CASSFPGPDTDTQYF.

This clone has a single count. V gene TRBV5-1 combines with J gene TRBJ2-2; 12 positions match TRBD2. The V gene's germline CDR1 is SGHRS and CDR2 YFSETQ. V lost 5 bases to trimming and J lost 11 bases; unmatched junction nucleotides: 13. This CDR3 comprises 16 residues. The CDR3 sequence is CASRDRTSGDRAELFF. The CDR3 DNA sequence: TGCGCCAGCAGAGATAGGACTAGCGGGGACCGGGCTGAGCTGTTTTTT.

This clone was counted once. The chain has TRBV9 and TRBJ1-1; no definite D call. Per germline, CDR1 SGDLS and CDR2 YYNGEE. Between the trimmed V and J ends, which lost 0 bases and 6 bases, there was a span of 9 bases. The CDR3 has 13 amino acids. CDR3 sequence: CASSVGTEAEAFF. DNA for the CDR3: TGTGCCAGCAGCGTAGGTACGGAGGCTGAAGCTTTCTTT.

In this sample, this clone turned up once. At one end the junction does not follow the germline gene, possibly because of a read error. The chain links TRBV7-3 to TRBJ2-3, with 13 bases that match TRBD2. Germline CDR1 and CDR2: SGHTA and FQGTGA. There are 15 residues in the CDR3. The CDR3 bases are TGTGCCAGCAGCCTAACTAGCGGGAGGGCAGATACGCAGTATTTT. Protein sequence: CASSLTSGRADTQYF.

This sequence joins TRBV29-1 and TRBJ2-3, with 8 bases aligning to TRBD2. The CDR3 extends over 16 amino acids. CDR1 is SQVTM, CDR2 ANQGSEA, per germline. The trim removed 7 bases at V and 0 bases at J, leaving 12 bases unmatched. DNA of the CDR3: TGCAGCGGGAATACGCTAGCGGGCGTGAGCACAGATACGCAGTATTTT. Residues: CSGNTLAGVSTDTQYF.